What follows describes a single T cell receptor (beta chain). The germline gene is not matched at one end of the junction; a read error may be the cause. This sample is drawn from a study of blood T cells in healthy people across ages. For the second PCR, which ran for roughly 6 to 12 cycles, a sample-barcoded 5' primer and a J-beta primer mix were used. Each CDR3 protein gets one entry after TCRdb re-called the 5' RACE reads with MiXCR. The sample includes about 780,000 distinct CDR3 sequences, 60% to 80% of them seen just once. CDR3 length: 14 residues. The chain recombines TRBV12-3 or TRBV12-4 with TRBJ1-6; D possibly corresponds to TRBD1 (6 bases). The clonotype originates from a man aged 25 to 40 in good health. The specimen sequenced was blood. The CDR3 loop is CASSLSTGRSPLHF. As DNA, the CDR3 is TGCGCCAGCAGCCTAAGCACAGGGCGTTCACCCCTCCACTTT.